This record looks at one TCR beta chain sequence and its context. Its antigen is currently unknown. Method: immunoSEQ multiplex PCR; TCRdb's copy keeps in-frame clones and lacks some. This sample has around 550,000 clones, with 90% to 97% found just once. These data are taken from a study of shared clonotypes between healthy human individuals. Study results and caveats: Shared clonotypes across all four donors exceeded non-shared ones in generation probability.

CDR1 and CDR2 from the germline V gene are SEHNR and FQNEAQ (reference sequence). Trimming at V came to 5 bases and at J to 4 bases, leaving 10 bases not matched to a gene. The CDR3 is made up of 16 amino acids. Each of the donors was a healthy adult who was HIV-negative and had not had a recent acute infection or vaccination. The study drew all its donors from Caucasian adults living in Nashville, Tennessee. V usage is TRBV7-9 and J usage is TRBJ2-1, with TRBD2 identical over 8 bases. The sample taken for sequencing was naive CD4+ T cells sorted from blood. The subset is: CD45RA+ positively selected. The clonotype originates from a woman aged 25 to 39 in good health. CDR3 coding DNA: TGTGCCAGCAGCGGGGGAGCGGGACTAGATTACAATGAGCAGTTCTTC. Translating gives CASSGGAGLDYNEQFF.